Listed below are T cell receptor beta chains from one sample, sequenced in a study of T cell responses to AZD1222 COVID-19 vaccine. TCRdb keeps only in-frame clones here, not all; method: immunoSEQ multiplex PCR. The sample shows around 270,000 clones, about 94% of them seen only once. Sample: peripheral blood, taken 28 days after the second AZD1222 dose. All receptors come from an adult who received the AZD1222 COVID-19 vaccine. Each CDR3 is given with its conserved first and last residue.

TRBV12-3/TRBV12-4	TRBJ1-2	CASSLRHLYGYTF
TRBV9	TRBJ1-3	CASSPGGNSGNTIYF
TRBV2	TRBJ2-5	CASKIQYQETQYF
TRBV5-1	TRBJ2-3	CASSLGGQSDTQYF
TRBV6-4	TRBJ2-1	CASSGSSYNEQFF
TRBV3-1/TRBV3-2	TRBJ1-2	CASSQSDRQGAGGYTF
TRBV28	TRBJ1-4	CASSLTLTNEKLFF
TRBV6-5	TRBJ2-7	CASSYSPEGPYEQYF
TRBV5-1	TRBJ2-1	CASHLAGGVDEQFF
TRBV4-1	TRBJ1-1	CASSHGDRVNTEAFF
TRBV6-5	TRBJ1-1	CASSSTRDTEAFF
TRBV6-5	TRBJ1-6	CASSYMTGGSPLHF
TRBV27	TRBJ2-7	CASSHQGQGPYEQYF
TRBV10-1	TRBJ2-1	CASTAAERGNEQFF
TRBV7-9	TRBJ2-3	CASSSQTQYF
TRBV5-1	TRBJ1-2	CASNEGFNYGYTF
TRBV27	TRBJ1-2	CASMRDRVGGYTF